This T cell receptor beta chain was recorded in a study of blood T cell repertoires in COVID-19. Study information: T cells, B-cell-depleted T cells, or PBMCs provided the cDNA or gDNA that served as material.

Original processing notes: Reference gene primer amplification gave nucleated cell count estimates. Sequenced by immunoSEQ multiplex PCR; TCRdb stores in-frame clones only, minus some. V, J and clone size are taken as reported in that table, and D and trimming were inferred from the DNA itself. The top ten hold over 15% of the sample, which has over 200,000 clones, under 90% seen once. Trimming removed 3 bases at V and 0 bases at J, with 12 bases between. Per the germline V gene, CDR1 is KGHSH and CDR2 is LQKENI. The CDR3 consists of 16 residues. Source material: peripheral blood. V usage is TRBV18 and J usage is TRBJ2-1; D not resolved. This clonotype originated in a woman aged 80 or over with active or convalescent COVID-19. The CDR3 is CASSPSDSSSYNEQFF. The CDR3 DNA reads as TGTGCCAGCTCACCGAGCGACTCGAGCTCCTACAATGAGCAGTTCTTC.